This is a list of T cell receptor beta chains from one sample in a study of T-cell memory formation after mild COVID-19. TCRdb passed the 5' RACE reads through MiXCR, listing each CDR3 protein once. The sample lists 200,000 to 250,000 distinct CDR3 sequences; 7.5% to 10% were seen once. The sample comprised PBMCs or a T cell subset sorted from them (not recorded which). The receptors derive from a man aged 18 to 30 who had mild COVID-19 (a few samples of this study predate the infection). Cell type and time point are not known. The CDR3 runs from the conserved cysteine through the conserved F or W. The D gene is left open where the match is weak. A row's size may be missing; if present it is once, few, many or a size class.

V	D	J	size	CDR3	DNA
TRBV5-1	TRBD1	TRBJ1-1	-	CASSPVVDRGTEAFF	TGCGCCAGCAGCCCAGTTGTCGACAGGGGTACTGAAGCTTTCTTT
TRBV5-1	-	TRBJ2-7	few	CASSLGTEYEQYF	TGCGCCAGCAGCTTGGGGACAGAGTACGAGCAGTACTTC
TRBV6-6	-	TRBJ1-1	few	CASSYGGGSTEAFF	TGTGCCAGCAGTTACGGGGGGGGGAGTACTGAAGCTTTCTTT
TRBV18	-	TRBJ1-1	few	CASSPRTQGHTEAFF	TGTGCCAGCTCACCACGAACACAGGGACACACTGAAGCTTTCTTT
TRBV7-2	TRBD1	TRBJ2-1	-	CASSFPGQGRVGNEQFF	TGTGCCAGCAGCTTCCCGGGACAGGGGAGGGTAGGCAATGAGCAGTTCTTC
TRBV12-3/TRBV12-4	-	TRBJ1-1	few	CASSPHGGTEAFF	TGTGCCAGCAGTCCGCACGGCGGGACTGAAGCTTTCTTT
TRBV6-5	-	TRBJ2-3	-	CASSYARDTQYF	TGTGCCAGCAGTTATGCAAGGGATACGCAGTATTTT
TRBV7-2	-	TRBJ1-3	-	CASSLAWGLSGNTIYF	TGTGCCAGCAGCTTAGCTTGGGGCCTCTCTGGAAACACCATATATTTT
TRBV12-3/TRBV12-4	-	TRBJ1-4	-	CASSLGLGQATNEKLFF	TGTGCCAGCAGTTTGGGTTTAGGGCAGGCAACTAATGAAAAACTGTTTTTT
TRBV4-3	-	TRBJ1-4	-	CASSQARGTTNEKLFF	TGCGCCAGCAGCCAAGCCAGGGGAACCACTAATGAAAAACTGTTTTTT
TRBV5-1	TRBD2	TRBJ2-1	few	CASSFASGGAHNEQFF	TGCGCCAGCAGTTTCGCTAGCGGGGGGGCCCACAATGAGCAGTTCTTC
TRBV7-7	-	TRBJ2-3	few	CASSLEGIGRGGTDTQYF	TGTGCTAGCAGCTTAGAGGGTATTGGCAGGGGAGGCACAGATACGCAGTATTTT
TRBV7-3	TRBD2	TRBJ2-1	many	CASSPSGGFYNEQFF	TGTGCCAGCAGCCCTAGCGGGGGTTTTTACAATGAGCAGTTCTTC
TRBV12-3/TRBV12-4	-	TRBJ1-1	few	CASSRGPVEAFF	TGTGCCAGCAGCCGCGGACCGGTGGAAGCTTTCTTT
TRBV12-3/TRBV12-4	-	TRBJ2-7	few	CASSFVRGEQYF	TGTGCCAGCAGTTTCGTCCGGGGCGAGCAGTACTTC
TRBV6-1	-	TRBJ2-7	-	CASSTAFGQYF	TGTGCCAGCAGTACCGCCTTTGGTCAGTACTTC
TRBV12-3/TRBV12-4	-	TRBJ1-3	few	CASSLRGQRANTIYF	TGTGCCAGCAGTTTACGAGGGCAGAGGGCAAACACCATATATTTT
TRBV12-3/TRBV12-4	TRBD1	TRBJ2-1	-	CASRDRGAYNEQFF	TGTGCCAGCAGGGACAGGGGCGCCTACAATGAGCAGTTCTTC